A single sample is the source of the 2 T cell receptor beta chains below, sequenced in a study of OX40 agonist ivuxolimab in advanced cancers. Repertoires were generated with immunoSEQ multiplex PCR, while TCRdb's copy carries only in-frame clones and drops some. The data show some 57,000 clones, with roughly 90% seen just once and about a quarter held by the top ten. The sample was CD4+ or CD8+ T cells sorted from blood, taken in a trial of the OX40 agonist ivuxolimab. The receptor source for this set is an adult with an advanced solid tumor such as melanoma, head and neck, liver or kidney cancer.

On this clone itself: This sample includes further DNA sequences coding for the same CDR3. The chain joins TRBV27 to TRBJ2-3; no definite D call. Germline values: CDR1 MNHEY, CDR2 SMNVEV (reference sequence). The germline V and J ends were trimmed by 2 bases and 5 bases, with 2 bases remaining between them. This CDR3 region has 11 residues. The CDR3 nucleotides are TGTGCCAGCAGTTTACGAGATACGCAGTATTTT. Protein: CASSLRDTQYF.

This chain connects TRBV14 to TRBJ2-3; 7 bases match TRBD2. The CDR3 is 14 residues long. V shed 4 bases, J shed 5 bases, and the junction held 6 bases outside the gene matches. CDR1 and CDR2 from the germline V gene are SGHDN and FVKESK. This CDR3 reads CASSRGWEGDTQYF. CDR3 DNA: TGTGCCAGCAGCCGAGGCTGGGAGGGAGATACGCAGTATTTT.